These T cell receptor beta chains were read from a single sample in a study of blood T cell repertoires in COVID-19. TCRdb's table, derived via immunoSEQ multiplex PCR, lists solely in-frame clones and lacks some. Of 200,000 to 250,000 clones listed, about four fifths were seen once; the top ten hold 6% to 8.5%. The material sequenced was peripheral blood. These receptors were obtained from a woman between 45 and 60 years old with active or convalescent COVID-19. Each CDR3 is given with its conserved first and last residue. Each record gives: CDR3 protein, CDR3 DNA, clone size, J gene, D gene, V gene. D genes are given only for firm matches. Rows may omit the clone size; those that give it use once, few, many or a size class.

cdr3_aa: CASSFHTGNNSPLHF; cdr3_nt: TGTGCCAGCAGTTTCCACACAGGGAATAATTCACCCCTCCACTTT; clone_size: .; j_call: TRBJ1-6; d_call: .; v_call: TRBV25-1
cdr3_aa: CASSELSGIHGYTF; cdr3_nt: TGCGCCAGCAGTGAGTTATCAGGGATCCATGGCTACACCTTC; clone_size: many; j_call: TRBJ1-2; d_call: .; v_call: TRBV10-2
cdr3_aa: CASSLEITGVSGNTEAFF; cdr3_nt: TGCGCCAGCAGCCTGGAGATCACAGGGGTCTCTGGGAACACTGAAGCTTTCTTT; clone_size: once; j_call: TRBJ1-1; d_call: TRBD1; v_call: TRBV5-1
cdr3_aa: CSVTGLNTEAFF; cdr3_nt: TGCAGCGTGACAGGGTTGAACACTGAAGCTTTCTTT; clone_size: few; j_call: TRBJ1-1; d_call: TRBD1; v_call: TRBV29-1
cdr3_aa: CASSLTPTEAFF; cdr3_nt: TGTGCCAGCAGCTTAACTCCGACTGAAGCTTTCTTT; clone_size: .; j_call: TRBJ1-1; d_call: .; v_call: TRBV7-9
cdr3_aa: CASSPRNSATNEKLFF; cdr3_nt: TGTGCCAGCAGCCCACGAAACAGTGCAACTAATGAAAAACTGTTTTTT; clone_size: .; j_call: TRBJ1-4; d_call: .; v_call: TRBV7-9
cdr3_aa: CATSHPRGTEAFF; cdr3_nt: TGTGCCACCAGTCACCCCCGGGGCACTGAAGCTTTCTTT; clone_size: once; j_call: TRBJ1-1; d_call: .; v_call: TRBV24-1
cdr3_aa: CASSLPSGGNQPQHF; cdr3_nt: TGTGCCAGCAGTTTACCCTCGGGGGGGAATCAGCCCCAGCATTTT; clone_size: .; j_call: TRBJ1-5; d_call: .; v_call: TRBV28
cdr3_aa: CASSQQYSSGANVLTF; cdr3_nt: TGCGCCAGCAGCCAACAATACAGTTCTGGGGCCAACGTCCTGACTTTC; clone_size: .; j_call: TRBJ2-6; d_call: .; v_call: TRBV5-1
cdr3_aa: CAIGTGYEQYF; cdr3_nt: TGTGCCATCGGGACAGGGTACGAGCAGTACTTC; clone_size: once; j_call: TRBJ2-7; d_call: TRBD1; v_call: TRBV10-3
cdr3_aa: CASSFTSGSRDEQFF; cdr3_nt: TGTGCCAGCAGCTTTACTAGCGGGAGCAGGGATGAGCAGTTCTTC; clone_size: .; j_call: TRBJ2-1; d_call: TRBD2; v_call: TRBV5-4
cdr3_aa: CASEGGENSPLHF; cdr3_nt: TGTGCCAGCGAGGGAGGGGAAAATTCACCCCTCCACTTT; clone_size: .; j_call: TRBJ1-6; d_call: .; v_call: TRBV7-9
cdr3_aa: CASRLRGTGWTGELFF; cdr3_nt: TGTGCCAGCAGACTCCGGGGGACAGGGTGGACCGGGGAGCTGTTTTTT; clone_size: .; j_call: TRBJ2-2; d_call: TRBD1; v_call: TRBV27
cdr3_aa: CASSQSSGTNYGYTF; cdr3_nt: TGTGCCAGCAGCCAATCCTCAGGGACTAACTATGGCTACACCTTC; clone_size: .; j_call: TRBJ1-2; d_call: .; v_call: TRBV4-2
cdr3_aa: CASSPPPGQETQYF; cdr3_nt: TGTGCCAGCAGCCCCCCCCCGGGCCAAGAGACCCAGTACTTC; clone_size: .; j_call: TRBJ2-5; d_call: .; v_call: TRBV7-9
cdr3_aa: CASSQDRVHYGYTF; cdr3_nt: TGTGCCAGCAGCCAGGACAGGGTGCACTATGGCTACACCTTC; clone_size: .; j_call: TRBJ1-2; d_call: TRBD1; v_call: TRBV6-5
cdr3_aa: CASKEETQYF; cdr3_nt: TGTGCCAGCAAGGAGGAGACCCAGTACTTC; clone_size: .; j_call: TRBJ2-5; d_call: .; v_call: TRBV2
cdr3_aa: CASSRQTDVYGYTF; cdr3_nt: TGCGCCAGCAGCCGCCAGACTGACGTATACGGCTACACCTTC; clone_size: .; j_call: TRBJ1-2; d_call: .; v_call: TRBV4-1
cdr3_aa: CASSLDGATDTQYF; cdr3_nt: TGCGCCAGCAGCTTGGACGGAGCCACAGATACGCAGTATTTT; clone_size: .; j_call: TRBJ2-3; d_call: .; v_call: TRBV5-1
cdr3_aa: CASRDWSSYNSPLHF; cdr3_nt: TGTGCCAGCAGGGACTGGAGCTCCTATAATTCACCCCTCCACTTT; clone_size: .; j_call: TRBJ1-6; d_call: .; v_call: TRBV6-5
cdr3_aa: CAWSPLTRTGGPNTEAFF; cdr3_nt: TGTGCCTGGAGCCCTCTTACTCGGACAGGGGGACCCAACACTGAAGCTTTCTTT; clone_size: .; j_call: TRBJ1-1; d_call: TRBD1; v_call: TRBV30
cdr3_aa: CASSVVMVAGGTDTQYF; cdr3_nt: TGTGCCAGCAGCGTAGTGATGGTAGCGGGAGGCACAGATACGCAGTATTTT; clone_size: once; j_call: TRBJ2-3; d_call: TRBD2; v_call: TRBV11-2
cdr3_aa: CASSPPWRDHYGYTF; cdr3_nt: TGTGCCAGCAGTCCCCCTTGGCGGGACCACTATGGCTACACCTTC; clone_size: .; j_call: TRBJ1-2; d_call: .; v_call: TRBV28